The rows below give T cell receptor beta chains drawn from one sample of a study of OX40 agonist ivuxolimab in advanced cancers. Sequencing used immunoSEQ multiplex PCR; TCRdb keeps in-frame clones, though not all of them. This sample has over 35,000 clones, with roughly nine tenths found just once. Here the sequenced sample was CD4+ or CD8+ T cells sorted from blood, taken in a trial of the OX40 agonist ivuxolimab. These receptor sequences come from an adult with an advanced solid tumor such as melanoma, head and neck, liver or kidney cancer. The CDR3 runs from the conserved cysteine through the conserved F or W. A D gene is named only where the DNA matches it firmly. Clone size is not always given. Where it is, it says once, few, many or a class for expanded clones.

j_gene	v_gene	abundance	d_gene	CDR3nt	CDR3aa
TRBJ2-1	TRBV5-3	NA	TRBD1	TGTGCCAGAAGTCACCCGGGACAGGTTAGGCAGTTCTTC	CARSHPGQVRQFF
TRBJ2-1	TRBV19	NA	TRBD2	TGTGCCAGTAGTATAGACCTCGCGGGAGGTTCTTACAATGAGCAGTTCTTC	CASSIDLAGGSYNEQFF
TRBJ2-7	TRBV12-1	NA	NA	TGTGCCAGCAGCTTTTATCTCCGATTTAACGAGCAGTACTTC	CASSFYLRFNEQYF
TRBJ2-7	TRBV6-6	NA	NA	TGTGCCAGCAGTTACTCGTCCTCGCGCGAGCAGTACTTC	CASSYSSSREQYF
TRBJ1-5	TRBV5-1	NA	NA	TGCGCCAGCAGCTTGGAAAGCAATCAGCCCCAGCATTTT	CASSLESNQPQHF
TRBJ1-6	TRBV25-1	NA	NA	TGTGCCAGCAGTGAACCCAGGGAATTGCATTCACCCCTTCACTTT	CASSEPRELHSPLHF
TRBJ2-3	TRBV27	NA	NA	TGTGCCAGCAGTGTCCGTGATACGCAGTATTTT	CASSVRDTQYF
TRBJ1-3	TRBV29-1	NA	NA	TGCAGCGTTGAAAGGGGAACCATATATTTT	CSVERGTIYF
TRBJ1-1	TRBV29-1	NA	NA	TGCAGCGTTGATCTCTTTTGGGAAGCTTTCTTT	CSVDLFWEAFF
TRBJ1-1	TRBV6-5	NA	NA	TGTGCCATCAGTGAATTGGGTAACACTGAAGCTTTCTTT	CAISELGNTEAFF
TRBJ1-1	TRBV18	once	NA	TGTGCCAGCTCACCCTTAGGGATCCCGGACACTGAAGCTTTCTTT	CASSPLGIPDTEAFF
TRBJ1-3	TRBV6-6	NA	NA	TGTGCCAGCAGTCCGACTGGAAACACCATATATTTT	CASSPTGNTIYF
TRBJ2-7	TRBV6-4	NA	TRBD2	TGTGCCAGCAGGGGAGGTATGTTGGGGGAACTGACTAGCGGAACCTACGAGCAGTACTTC	CASRGGMLGELTSGTYEQYF
TRBJ2-3	TRBV11-2	NA	NA	TGTGCCAGCAGCTTAGGGGGACCCCGGGATACGCAGTATTTT	CASSLGGPRDTQYF
TRBJ2-3	TRBV7-3	NA	NA	TGTGCCAGCAGCTCCAAGTCTGGGGGTTTATCAGATACGCAGTATTTT	CASSSKSGGLSDTQYF
TRBJ2-7	TRBV9	NA	NA	TGTGCCAGCAGGAAGGGGTCGGGCTTCTACGAGCAGTACTTC	CASRKGSGFYEQYF
TRBJ1-1	TRBV29-1	medium-sized	TRBD1	TGCAGCGTTCTCGACAGGGCTGCTGAAGCTTTCTTT	CSVLDRAAEAFF
TRBJ1-5	TRBV6-5	NA	NA	TGTGCCAGCGGTCTGAGAAACAGCAATCAGCCCCAGCATTTT	CASGLRNSNQPQHF
TRBJ2-7	TRBV5-6	many	TRBD2	TGTGCCAGCAGCCCGATCGAGACTAGCGGATTCTACGAGCAGTACTTC	CASSPIETSGFYEQYF
TRBJ2-7	TRBV6-5	NA	NA	TGTGCCAGCAGTTACGAGCCCGTGAGCTACGAGCAGTACTTC	CASSYEPVSYEQYF
TRBJ2-5	TRBV4-2	NA	TRBD2	TGTGCCAGCAGCCCTCGGACTAGCGAGACCCAGTACTTC	CASSPRTSETQYF
TRBJ1-1	TRBV4-3	NA	NA	TGCGCCAGCAGCCGCCTAGCGAGAACTGAAGCTTTCTTT	CASSRLARTEAFF
TRBJ2-7	TRBV5-4	NA	NA	TGTGCCAGCAGGGAAGGGGGAAGGCAGTACTTC	CASREGGRQYF
TRBJ1-3	TRBV23-1	NA	NA	TGCGCCAGCCCCCTTACCTGGGGAAACACCATATATTTT	CASPLTWGNTIYF
TRBJ2-1	TRBV7-9	NA	TRBD2	TGTGCCAGCAGCCGGGGACTAGCGGGAGCTAGTGAGCAGTTCTTC	CASSRGLAGASEQFF
TRBJ2-2	TRBV4-3	NA	NA	TGCGCCAGCAGCCAAGGTATTATGACCGGGGAGCTGTTTTTT	CASSQGIMTGELFF
TRBJ2-3	TRBV7-2	NA	NA	TGTGCCAGCAGCTCCCCCCCAGCGGACTGGACGGATACGCAGTATTTT	CASSSPPADWTDTQYF
TRBJ2-1	TRBV5-1	NA	TRBD1	TGCGCCAGCAGCTTCGGACAGGGAACGAGAAATGAGCAGTTCTTC	CASSFGQGTRNEQFF
TRBJ2-7	TRBV9	NA	TRBD1	TGTGCCAGCAGCGTTGGGACAGGGTTCGAGCAGTACTTC	CASSVGTGFEQYF
TRBJ1-4	TRBV19	NA	NA	TGTGCCAGTAGCCCGATTGCTGCAGGCTTTAATGAAAAACTGTTTTTT	CASSPIAAGFNEKLFF
TRBJ2-3	TRBV4-3	NA	NA	TGCGCCAGCAGCCAAGGGGGGCTCGAGCAAGTATACACAGATACGCAGTATTTT	CASSQGGLEQVYTDTQYF
TRBJ1-3	TRBV18	NA	NA	TGTGCCAGCTCACCCCCCGATCCACCCGGAAACACCATATATTTT	CASSPPDPPGNTIYF
TRBJ2-7	TRBV4-1	once	TRBD1	TGCGCCAGCAGCCCCCACAAGGGGACAGGGGCCTACGAGCAGTACTTC	CASSPHKGTGAYEQYF
TRBJ1-1	TRBV6-5	NA	TRBD1	TGTGCCAGCAGTTCCGGGACAGGGGGCCCTTACACTGAAGCTTTCTTT	CASSSGTGGPYTEAFF
TRBJ2-7	TRBV29-1	NA	TRBD1	TGCAGCGCTACAGGGGGCCCATACGAGCAGTACTTC	CSATGGPYEQYF
TRBJ2-3	TRBV13	once	TRBD2	TGTGCCAGCCACACGGGGGGAGAAGATACGCAGTATTTT	CASHTGGEDTQYF
TRBJ1-2	TRBV29-1	NA	TRBD1	TGCAGCGTTGCCGACAGGGGATTGTGGGGCTACACCTTC	CSVADRGLWGYTF
TRBJ1-3	TRBV9	NA	NA	TGTGCCAGCAGCGCCAACCCCCAGGGAGCCGAAAACACCATATATTTT	CASSANPQGAENTIYF
TRBJ1-2	TRBV19	NA	TRBD1	TGTGCCAGTAGTATAGGGACAGGGTATGGCTACACCTTC	CASSIGTGYGYTF
TRBJ1-1	TRBV5-4	NA	NA	TGTGCCAGCAGCTTGGCCAGAGGGGGTCAGGAAGCTTTCTTT	CASSLARGGQEAFF
TRBJ2-2	TRBV6-1	NA	TRBD1	TGTGCCAGCAGTGCGTTGGGACAGGGGCTGGACACCGGGGAGCTGTTTTTT	CASSALGQGLDTGELFF
TRBJ1-3	TRBV19	NA	NA	TGTGCCAGTAGTATTCCGGGAGGTGGAAACACCATATATTTT	CASSIPGGGNTIYF
TRBJ1-1	TRBV7-2	NA	NA	TGTGCCAGCACCTACTCGAGTGAAGCTTTCTTT	CASTYSSEAFF
TRBJ1-1	TRBV12-5	NA	NA	TGTGCTAGTGGTTTCCTGGTGGGGGGTGACTTCGCTGAAGCTTTCTTT	CASGFLVGGDFAEAFF
TRBJ1-4	TRBV5-4	NA	NA	TGTGCCAGCAGCTTGAATCATTGTGGTGAAAAACTGTTTTTT	CASSLNHCGEKLFF